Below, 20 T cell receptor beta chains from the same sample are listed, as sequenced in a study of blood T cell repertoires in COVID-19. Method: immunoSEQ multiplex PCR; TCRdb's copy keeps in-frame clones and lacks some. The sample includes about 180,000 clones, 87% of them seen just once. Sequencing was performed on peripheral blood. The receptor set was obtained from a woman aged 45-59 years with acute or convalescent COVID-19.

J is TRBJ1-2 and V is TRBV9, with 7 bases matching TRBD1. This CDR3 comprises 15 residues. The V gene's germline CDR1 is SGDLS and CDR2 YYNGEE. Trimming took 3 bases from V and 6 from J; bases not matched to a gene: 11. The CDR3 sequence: CASSAWTGVSDGYTF. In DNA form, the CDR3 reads TGTGCCAGCAGCGCCTGGACAGGCGTTTCCGATGGCTACACCTTC.

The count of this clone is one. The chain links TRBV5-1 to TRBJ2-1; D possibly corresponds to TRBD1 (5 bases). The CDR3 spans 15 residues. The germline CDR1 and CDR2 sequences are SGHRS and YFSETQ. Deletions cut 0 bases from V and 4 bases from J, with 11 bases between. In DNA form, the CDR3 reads TGCGCCAGCAGCTTGGCCGGCCAGGGTTACAATGAGCAGTTCTTC. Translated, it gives CASSLAGQGYNEQFF.

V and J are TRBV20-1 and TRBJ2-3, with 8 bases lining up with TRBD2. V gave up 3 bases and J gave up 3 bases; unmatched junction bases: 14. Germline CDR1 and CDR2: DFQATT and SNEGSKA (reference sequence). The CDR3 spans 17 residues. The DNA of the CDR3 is TGCAGTGCTAGTAAAGGGTTCGCGGGGGGCAGGACAGATACGCAGTATTTT. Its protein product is CSASKGFAGGRTDTQYF.

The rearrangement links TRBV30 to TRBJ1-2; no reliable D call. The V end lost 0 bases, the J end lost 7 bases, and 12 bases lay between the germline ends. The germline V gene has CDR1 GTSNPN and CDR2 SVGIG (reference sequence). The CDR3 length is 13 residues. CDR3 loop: CAWSVTPPGGYTF. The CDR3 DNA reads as TGTGCCTGGAGTGTAACCCCTCCGGGTGGCTACACCTTC.

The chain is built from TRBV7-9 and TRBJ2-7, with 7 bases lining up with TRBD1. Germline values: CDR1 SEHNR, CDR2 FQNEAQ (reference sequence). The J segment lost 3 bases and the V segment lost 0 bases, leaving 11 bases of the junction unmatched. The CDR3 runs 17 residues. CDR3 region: CASSLAVRLGGGYEQYF. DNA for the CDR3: TGTGCCAGCAGCTTAGCGGTTCGTCTAGGGGGCGGCTACGAGCAGTACTTC.

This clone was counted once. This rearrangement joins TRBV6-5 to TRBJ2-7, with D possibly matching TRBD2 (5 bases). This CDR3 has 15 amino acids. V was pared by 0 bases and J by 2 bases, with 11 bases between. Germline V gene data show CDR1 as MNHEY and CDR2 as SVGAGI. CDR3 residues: CASSYSRTTTYEQYF. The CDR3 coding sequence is TGTGCCAGCAGTTACTCCAGGACGACTACCTACGAGCAGTACTTC.

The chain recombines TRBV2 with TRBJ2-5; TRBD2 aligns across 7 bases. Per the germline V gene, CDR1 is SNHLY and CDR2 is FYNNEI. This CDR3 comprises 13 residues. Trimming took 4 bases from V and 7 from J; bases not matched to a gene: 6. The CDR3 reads CASSARGEGTQYF. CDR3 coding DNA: TGTGCCAGCAGTGCCCGGGGGGAAGGGACCCAGTACTTC.

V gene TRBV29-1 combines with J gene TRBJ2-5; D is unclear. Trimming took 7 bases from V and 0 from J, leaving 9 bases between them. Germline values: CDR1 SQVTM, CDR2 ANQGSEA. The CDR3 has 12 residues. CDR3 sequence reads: CSGAMYQETQYF. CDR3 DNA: TGCAGCGGGGCCATGTACCAAGAGACCCAGTACTTC.

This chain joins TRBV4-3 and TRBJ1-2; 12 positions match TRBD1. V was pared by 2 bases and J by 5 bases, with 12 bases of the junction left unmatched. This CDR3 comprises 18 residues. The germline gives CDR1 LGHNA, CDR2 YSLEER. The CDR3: CASSQQPGQGAKGYGYTF. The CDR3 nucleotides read TGCGCCAGCAGCCAACAGCCGGGACAGGGGGCAAAGGGGTATGGCTACACCTTC.

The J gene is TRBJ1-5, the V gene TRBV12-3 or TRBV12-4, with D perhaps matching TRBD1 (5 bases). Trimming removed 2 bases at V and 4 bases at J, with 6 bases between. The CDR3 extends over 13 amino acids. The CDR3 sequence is CASSLQGNQPQHF. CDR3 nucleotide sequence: TGTGCCAGCAGTTTACAGGGTAATCAGCCCCAGCATTTT.

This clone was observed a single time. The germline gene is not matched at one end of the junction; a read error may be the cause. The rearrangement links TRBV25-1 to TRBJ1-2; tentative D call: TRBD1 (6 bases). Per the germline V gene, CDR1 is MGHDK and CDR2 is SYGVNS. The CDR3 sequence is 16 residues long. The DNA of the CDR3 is TGTGCCCGCAGTGGCCCTAGGGGGGGGGTTTACTATGGCTACACCTTC. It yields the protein CARSGPRGGVYYGYTF.

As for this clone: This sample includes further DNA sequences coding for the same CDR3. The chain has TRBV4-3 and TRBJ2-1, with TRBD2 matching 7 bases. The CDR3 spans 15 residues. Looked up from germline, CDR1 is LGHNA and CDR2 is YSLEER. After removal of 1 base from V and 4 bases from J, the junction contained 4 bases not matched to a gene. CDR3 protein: CASSQGGGSYNEQFF. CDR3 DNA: TGCGCCAGCAGCCAAGGGGGGGGAAGTTACAATGAGCAGTTCTTC.

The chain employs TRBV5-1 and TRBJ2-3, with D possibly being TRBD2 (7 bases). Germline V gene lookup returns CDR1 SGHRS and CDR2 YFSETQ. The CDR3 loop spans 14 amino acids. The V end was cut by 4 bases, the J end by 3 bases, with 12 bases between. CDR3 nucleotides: TGCGCCAGCAGCACGGGGGGCAAAACAGATACGCAGTATTTT. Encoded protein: CASSTGGKTDTQYF.

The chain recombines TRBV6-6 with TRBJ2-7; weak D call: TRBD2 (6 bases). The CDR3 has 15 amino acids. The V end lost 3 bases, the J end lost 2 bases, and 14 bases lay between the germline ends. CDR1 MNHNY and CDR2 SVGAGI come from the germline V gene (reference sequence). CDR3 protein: CASSYRRDFTYEQYF. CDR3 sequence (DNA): TGTGCCAGCAGTTATCGCCGGGACTTTACCTACGAGCAGTACTTC.

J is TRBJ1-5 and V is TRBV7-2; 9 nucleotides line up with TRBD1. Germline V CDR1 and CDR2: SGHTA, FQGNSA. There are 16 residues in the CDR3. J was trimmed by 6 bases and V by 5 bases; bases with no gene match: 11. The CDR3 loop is CASSPPTGGVGQPQHF. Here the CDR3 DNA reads TGTGCCAGCAGCCCCCCCACAGGGGGCGTAGGTCAGCCCCAGCATTTT.

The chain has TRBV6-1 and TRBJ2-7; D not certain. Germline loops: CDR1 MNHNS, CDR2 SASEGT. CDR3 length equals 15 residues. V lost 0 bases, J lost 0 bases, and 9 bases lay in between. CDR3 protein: CASSEAETSSYEQYF. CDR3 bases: TGTGCCAGCAGTGAAGCTGAGACAAGCTCCTACGAGCAGTACTTC.

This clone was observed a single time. The CDR3 DNA is TGTGCCAGCCGTCCGGGACTCTCTCAGGGCTACACCTTC. This translates into CASRPGLSQGYTF. This chain links TRBV12-3 or TRBV12-4 with TRBJ1-2, with D possibly being TRBD1 (5 bases). The CDR3 has 13 amino acids. V lost 8 bases to trimming and J lost 8 bases, with 18 bases between them.

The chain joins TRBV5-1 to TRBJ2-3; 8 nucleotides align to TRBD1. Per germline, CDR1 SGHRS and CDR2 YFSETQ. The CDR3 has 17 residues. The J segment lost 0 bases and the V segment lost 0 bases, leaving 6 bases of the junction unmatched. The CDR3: CASSLDAGGSSTDTQYF. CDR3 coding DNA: TGCGCCAGCAGCTTGGATGCAGGGGGCTCCAGCACAGATACGCAGTATTTT.

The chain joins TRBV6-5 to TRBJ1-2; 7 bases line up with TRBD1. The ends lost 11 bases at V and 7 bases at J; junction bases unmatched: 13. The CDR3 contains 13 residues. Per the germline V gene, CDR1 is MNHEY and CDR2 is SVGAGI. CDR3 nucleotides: TGTGCCTGGGCCGGGACAGCCCCCCCTGGCTACACCTTC. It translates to CAWAGTAPPGYTF.

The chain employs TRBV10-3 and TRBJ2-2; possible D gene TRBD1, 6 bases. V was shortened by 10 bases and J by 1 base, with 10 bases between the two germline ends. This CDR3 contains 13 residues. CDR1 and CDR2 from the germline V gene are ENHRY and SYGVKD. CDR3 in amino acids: CASQGRNTGELFF. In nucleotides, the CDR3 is TGTGCCAGTCAGGGGAGGAACACCGGGGAGCTGTTTTTT.